Each of the 28 T cell receptor beta chains below was sequenced from the same sample in a study of shared clonotypes between healthy human individuals. TCRdb's copy holds only in-frame clones and misses some; the assay was immunoSEQ multiplex PCR. The sample records roughly 2.4 million clones, approximately 94% being singletons. The sample comprised naive CD4+ T cells sorted from blood. Described subset: CD45RA+ positively selected. The receptors stem from a man aged 18 to 30 in good health.

J is TRBJ1-6 and V is TRBV7-2, with a tentative D call TRBD1 (6 bases). V lost 2 bases and J lost 0, with 17 bases in between. The CDR3 is 19 amino acids. Germline CDR1 SGHTA, CDR2 FQGNSA. The CDR3 nucleotides are TGTGCCAGCAGCTTAAGGTTCGGGGCAGGGGCCTCCTATAATTCACCCCTCCACTTT. It encodes CASSLRFGAGASYNSPLHF.

This clone has a single count. This chain connects TRBV10-2 to TRBJ2-3, with TRBD2 matching 7 bases. V was pared by 2 bases and J by 5 bases, with 7 bases of the junction left unmatched. This CDR3 has 15 residues. Germline V CDR1 and CDR2: WSHSY, SAAADI. CDR3 in amino acids: CASSETMGGRDTQYF. CDR3 nucleotides: TGCGCCAGCAGTGAGACGATGGGGGGGAGAGATACGCAGTATTTT.

The chain carries TRBV2 and TRBJ2-1; perhaps TRBD2 as D (6 bases). Trimming pared 4 bases from V and 1 base from J, leaving 8 bases between. The CDR3 totals 14 residues. Germline V gene sequence: CDR1 SNHLY, CDR2 FYNNEI. The CDR3 DNA reads as TGTGCCAGCAGTGGAGGGAGGTCCTACAATGAGCAGTTCTTC. Its translation: CASSGGRSYNEQFF.

The gene calls are TRBV5-6 and TRBJ1-6; the D gene is possibly TRBD1 (5 bases). V gave up 5 bases and J gave up 7 bases, with 19 bases separating them. The CDR3 covers 16 residues. Germline V gene lookup returns CDR1 SGHDT and CDR2 YYEEEE. The CDR3, as DNA: TGTGCCAGCAGTCGGGCGGGGCAGGGCGTAAATTCACCCCTCCACTTT. Amino acid sequence: CASSRAGQGVNSPLHF.

V and J are TRBV5-1 and TRBJ2-7, with a weak D call TRBD1 (6 bases). Germline V lookup: CDR1 SGHRS, CDR2 YFSETQ. This CDR3 contains 15 residues. Trimming took 5 bases from V and 3 from J, leaving 18 bases between them. CDR3 bases: TGCGCCAGCAGTCCGGCTGGGACACGGGGCTACGAGCAGTACTTC. Its protein is CASSPAGTRGYEQYF.

The chain employs TRBV19 and TRBJ1-6, with 7 bases lining up with TRBD1. The germline CDR1 and CDR2 sequences are LNHDA and SQIVND (reference sequence). This CDR3 comprises 14 residues. V dropped 10 bases and J dropped 7; count of bases not matched to a gene: 10. CDR3 in DNA: TGTGCCAACTGTGTGCTCAGGGGGAATTCACCCCTCCACTTT. Protein: CANCVLRGNSPLHF.

As regards this clone: This CDR3 is also generated by other DNA sequences in the sample. The rearrangement joins TRBV7-2 to TRBJ2-3; the match to TRBD2 covers 11 bases. Germline V gene lookup returns CDR1 SGHTA and CDR2 FQGNSA. Unmatched junction bases numbered 1, after V lost 4 bases and J lost 1 base. This CDR3 comprises 15 residues. CDR3 region: CASSYSGRGTDTQYF. CDR3 sequence (DNA): TGTGCCAGCAGCTATAGCGGGAGGGGCACAGATACGCAGTATTTT.

The DNA for the CDR3 is TGCGCCAGCAGCCCACAGGGCCCCTCCTCTGGAAACACCATATATTTT. Protein product: CASSPQGPSSGNTIYF. The gene calls are TRBV5-1 and TRBJ1-3; D might be TRBD1 (6 bases). Trimming stripped 4 bases from V and 0 bases from J, with 14 bases between. Germline CDR1 SGHRS, CDR2 YFSETQ. This CDR3 spans 16 amino acids.

The CDR3 bases are TGTGCCAGCAGCCCAGAAGGGGCGGGCAAGGGACCCCAGTACTTC. Protein product: CASSPEGAGKGPQYF. This rearrangement joins TRBV6-5 to TRBJ2-5; D assignment may be TRBD1 or TRBD2 (5 bases each). This CDR3 contains 15 residues. Trimming took 6 bases from V and 9 from J, leaving 23 bases between them. Germline V gene data show CDR1 as MNHEY and CDR2 as SVGAGI.

The V and J genes are TRBV19 and TRBJ1-6; D unresolved. The CDR3 sequence is 15 residues long. The ends were cut back, 4 bases at V and 5 bases at J, with 12 bases in the middle. Germline values: CDR1 LNHDA, CDR2 SQIVND (reference sequence). The CDR3 loop is CASSNLGINNSPLHF. In DNA form, the CDR3 reads TGTGCCAGTAGTAACTTGGGGATTAATAATTCACCCCTCCACTTT.

The V call is TRBV18, the J call TRBJ2-7, with TRBD1 matching 8 bases. V shed 5 bases, J shed 5 bases, and the junction held 5 bases outside the gene matches. CDR3 length: 13 residues. CDR1 and CDR2 (germline): KGHSH, LQKENI. The CDR3 spells CASSYQGADEQYF. The CDR3 nucleotides are TGTGCCAGCTCATACCAGGGGGCCGACGAGCAGTACTTC.

The rearrangement joins TRBV13 to TRBJ2-5; 7 positions agree with TRBD1. Per the germline V gene, CDR1 is PRHDT and CDR2 is FYEKMQ (reference sequence). With V trimmed by 5 bases and J by 5 bases, 17 bases remained unmatched. The CDR3 is 17 residues long. The CDR3 coding sequence is TGTGCCAGCAGCCGTCGAAAGGACAGGACAGCAGGGGAGACCCAGTACTTC. It translates to CASSRRKDRTAGETQYF.

The V and J genes are TRBV7-2 and TRBJ2-7, with D uncertain. Germline values: CDR1 SGHTA, CDR2 FQGNSA. This CDR3 comprises 14 residues. Deletions cut 2 bases from V and 12 bases from J, with 20 bases between. The CDR3 region has the DNA TGTGCCAGCAGCTTAACCCCCTCACTGGCCATTCCGTACTTC. This gives the protein CASSLTPSLAIPYF.

The chain carries TRBV10-1 and TRBJ2-2; D gene uncertain. With 2 bases removed from V and 5 bases from J, the gap between germline ends came to 6 bases. Germline CDR1 and CDR2: WNHNN and SYGVQD (reference sequence). The CDR3 is 13 residues long. The CDR3 bases are TGCGCCAGCAGTGAGAGGCAAACCGGGGAGCTGTTTTTT. Encoded protein: CASSERQTGELFF.

V is TRBV27 and J is TRBJ1-2, with D unclear. Germline CDR1 reads MNHEY; CDR2 reads SMNVEV (reference sequence). The length of the CDR3 is 14 residues. V lost 5 bases to trimming and J lost 8 bases, with 18 bases between them. CDR3 region: CASSRLGQTGGYTF. CDR3 coding DNA: TGTGCCAGCAGTAGGTTGGGCCAAACTGGCGGCTACACCTTC.

DNA of the CDR3: TGTGCCAGCAGCCAAGATAGGGAGACTACTACTGTGAATGAGCAGTTCTTC. It translates to CASSQDRETTTVNEQFF. V gene TRBV4-2 combines with J gene TRBJ2-1; possibly TRBD2 for D (5 bases). The V end was cut by 0 bases, the J end by 7 bases, with 19 bases between. The CDR3 consists of 17 residues. The germline gives CDR1 LGHNA, CDR2 YNFKEQ.

The chain combines TRBV2 with TRBJ2-7; no clear D gene. Germline V gene lookup returns CDR1 SNHLY and CDR2 FYNNEI. This CDR3 comprises 16 residues. V lost 4 bases and J 2 bases, leaving 18 bases between the germline ends. This CDR3 reads CASSGLVGGSPYEQYF. CDR3 nucleotide sequence: TGTGCCAGCAGTGGATTGGTTGGTGGGTCGCCCTACGAGCAGTACTTC.

As concerns this clone: The same CDR3 also results from other DNA sequences found in this sample. V gene TRBV6-5 combines with J gene TRBJ2-7; unclear D gene. CDR1 and CDR2 (germline): MNHEY, SVGAGI. This CDR3 contains 12 residues. The ends were cut back, 3 bases at V and 3 bases at J, with 6 bases in the middle. DNA of the CDR3: TGTGCCAGCAGTTATGCCGGCTACGAGCAGTACTTC. Protein sequence: CASSYAGYEQYF.

The chain couples TRBV5-4 to TRBJ1-4; D possibly corresponds to TRBD1 (6 bases). Trimming stripped 1 base from V and 2 bases from J, with 9 bases between. The germline gives CDR1 SGHNT, CDR2 YYREEE (reference sequence). This CDR3 has 15 amino acids. As DNA, the CDR3 is TGTGCCAGCAGCTTGACAGGGAATACTAATGAAAAACTGTTTTTT. This codes for CASSLTGNTNEKLFF.

In this sample, this clone turned up once. The genes are TRBV11-2 and TRBJ1-1; D is undetermined. The V gene's germline CDR1 is SGHAT and CDR2 FQNNGV. The CDR3 extends over 15 amino acids. V was pared by 5 bases and J by 0 bases, with 13 bases between. CDR3 loop: CASSLSGGLNTEAFF. CDR3 nucleotide sequence: TGTGCCAGCAGCCTGTCGGGAGGGTTGAACACTGAAGCTTTCTTT.

In this sample, this clone turned up once. Other DNA sequences in the same sample also yield this CDR3. The rearrangement uses TRBV5-1 and TRBJ2-2; D unclear. The V and J ends lost 5 bases and 1 base respectively, with 9 bases between them. The CDR3 totals 14 residues. Germline V gene lookup returns CDR1 SGHRS and CDR2 YFSETQ. CDR3 in DNA: TGCGCCAGCAGTTTCTTGGGGAACACCGGGGAGCTGTTTTTT. Translating it yields CASSFLGNTGELFF. Based on the CDR3 plus reference TRBV5-1 and TRBJ2-2, the full variable domain is KAGVTQTPRYLIKTRGQQVTLSCSPISGHRSVSWYQQTPGQGLQFLFEYFSETQRNKGNFPGRFSGRQFSNSRSEMNVSTLELGDSALYLCASSFLGNTGELFFGEGSRLTVL.

The chain couples TRBV7-9 to TRBJ2-4; D ambiguous. The CDR3 consists of 12 residues. V lost 3 bases and J lost 8, with 8 bases in between. Germline V gives CDR1 SEHNR, CDR2 FQNEAQ (reference sequence). CDR3: CASSFSSDIQYF. The CDR3 DNA follows: TGTGCCAGCAGCTTTAGCTCGGACATTCAGTACTTC.

The rearrangement joins TRBV28 to TRBJ2-5; D gene unclear. With 4 bases removed from V and 2 bases from J, the gap between germline ends came to 11 bases. This CDR3 is built from 14 residues. CDR1 and CDR2 from the germline V gene are MDHEN and SYDVKM. In DNA form, the CDR3 reads TGTGCCAGCAGTTCCCCCCCAGAACAAGAGACCCAGTACTTC. Its translation: CASSSPPEQETQYF.

V gene TRBV29-1 combines with J gene TRBJ2-5, with a tentative D call TRBD2 (5 bases). Germline V gene sequence: CDR1 SQVTM, CDR2 ANQGSEA. Trimming removed 4 bases at V and 1 base at J, with 10 bases between. The CDR3 covers 13 residues. For the CDR3, the DNA is TGCAGCGTTGTACGAGGGTTCCAAGAGACCCAGTACTTC. It translates to CSVVRGFQETQYF.

The chain recombines TRBV6-5 with TRBJ2-2; no clear D gene. With 5 bases removed from V and 0 bases from J, the gap between germline ends came to 7 bases. Germline V gene sequence: CDR1 MNHEY, CDR2 SVGAGI. This CDR3 is built from 14 residues. CDR3 nucleotide sequence: TGTGCCAGCAGTAGGCAGCCGAACACCGGGGAGCTGTTTTTT. Protein: CASSRQPNTGELFF.

This chain uses TRBV4-1 with TRBJ1-1; D not certain. This CDR3 is built from 18 residues. The germline V gene encodes CDR1 MGHRA and CDR2 YSYEKL. Trimming pared 3 bases from V and 10 bases from J, leaving 30 bases between. Here the CDR3 reads CASSHIIRMAGRRWGAFF. The CDR3, as DNA: TGCGCCAGCAGCCACATAATAAGAATGGCAGGCAGACGATGGGGAGCTTTCTTT.

The chain employs TRBV11-2 and TRBJ2-1, with D tentatively TRBD2 (7 bases). The CDR3 runs 16 residues. Trimming removed 1 base from V and 6 bases from J, with 16 bases in between. Germline V CDR1 and CDR2: SGHAT, FQNNGV. CDR3 in amino acids: CASSLVGGRAPNEQFF. The CDR3 bases are TGTGCCAGCAGCTTAGTAGGGGGGAGGGCCCCCAATGAGCAGTTCTTC.

The V and J genes are TRBV5-1 and TRBJ1-1; 11 nucleotides match TRBD1. CDR1 is SGHRS, CDR2 YFSETQ, per germline. The CDR3 extends over 16 amino acids. V dropped 4 bases and J dropped 5; count of bases not matched to a gene: 10. The CDR3 nucleotides are TGCGCCAGCAGCCCCAGGACAGGGGGCGCGGGGACTGAAGCTTTCTTT. This translates into CASSPRTGGAGTEAFF.